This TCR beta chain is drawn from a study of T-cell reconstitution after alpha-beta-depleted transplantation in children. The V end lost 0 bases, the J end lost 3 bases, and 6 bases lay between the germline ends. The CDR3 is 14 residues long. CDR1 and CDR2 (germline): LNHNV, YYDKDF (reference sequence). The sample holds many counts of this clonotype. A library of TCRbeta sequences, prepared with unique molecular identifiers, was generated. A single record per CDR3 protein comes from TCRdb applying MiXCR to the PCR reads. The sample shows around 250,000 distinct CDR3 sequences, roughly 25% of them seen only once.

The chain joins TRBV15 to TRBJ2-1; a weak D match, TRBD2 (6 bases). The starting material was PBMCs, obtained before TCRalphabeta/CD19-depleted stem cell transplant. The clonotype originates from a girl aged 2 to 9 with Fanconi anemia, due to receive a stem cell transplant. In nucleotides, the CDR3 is TGTGCCACCAGCAGAGAGGGACTCTACAATGAGCAGTTCTTC. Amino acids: CATSREGLYNEQFF.